What follows are 22 T cell receptor beta chains derived from one specimen sequenced in a study of spatial heterogeneity in lung cancer. Study results and limitations: It was found that expanded intratumoral alpha and beta TCR counts tracked tumor mutation counts.

These receptors are not linked to any known antigen. TCRdb independently ran MiXCR on the 5' RACE reads; one entry per CDR3 protein. The sample has nearly 15,000 distinct CDR3 sequences, roughly 7.3% seen once. As to time point: sample taken at primary tumor resection. The specimen was lung tumor tissue, collected at surgery. These receptors were taken from a male donor with early-stage non-small cell lung cancer.

This clonotype has just a few counts. The chain has TRBV18 and TRBJ2-7; 10 bases align to TRBD1. V was pared by 3 bases and J by 7 bases, with 3 bases of the junction left unmatched. The CDR3 is 13 amino acids. Germline-derived CDR1 and CDR2 are KGHSH and LQKENI. The CDR3 nucleotides read TGTGCCAGCTCACCTATGGGACAGGGGGAGCAGTACTTC. Translating gives CASSPMGQGEQYF.

The V and J genes are TRBV7-2 and TRBJ2-5; tentatively, D is TRBD1 or TRBD2 (7 bases each). Trimming cost V 3 bases and J 4 bases, with 15 bases left between them. This CDR3 comprises 15 residues. CDR1 is SGHTA and CDR2 is FQGNSA in the germline V gene. CDR3: CASSLGGQRGETQYF. CDR3 nucleotides: TGTGCCAGCAGCTTGGGGGGACAGCGGGGAGAGACCCAGTACTTC.

The chain has TRBV7-2 and TRBJ1-5; 9 positions match TRBD1. V was pared by 5 bases and J by 6 bases, with 8 bases of the junction left unmatched. The germline V gene encodes CDR1 SGHTA and CDR2 FQGNSA. The CDR3 totals 15 residues. CDR3 bases: TGTGCCAGCAGCCAAAACAGGGGGCGCAGTCAGCCCCAGCATTTT. Protein product: CASSQNRGRSQPQHF.

In its sample, this clonotype was seen a few times. Written as DNA, the CDR3 is TGTGCCAGCAGCTTAGGCCCTTCGGGGGGCGTCGGCGGCTCCTACAATGAGCAGTTCTTC. Its translation: CASSLGPSGGVGGSYNEQFF. This chain links TRBV11-2 with TRBJ2-1; tentatively, D is TRBD2 (7 bases). The ends were cut back, 1 base at V and 0 bases at J, with 22 bases in the middle. The germline gives CDR1 SGHAT, CDR2 FQNNGV. The CDR3 has 20 residues.

The chain has TRBV7-9 and TRBJ1-2, with no clear D. CDR3 size: 13 residues. V was pared by 1 base and J by 4 bases, with 7 bases between. The germline gives CDR1 SEHNR, CDR2 FQNEAQ (reference sequence). The CDR3 spells CASSLVEGYGYTF. The CDR3 nucleotides read TGTGCCAGCAGCTTAGTGGAGGGCTATGGCTACACCTTC.

The CDR3 loop reads CASSHRGLAGGGMNQYF. DNA of the CDR3: TGCGCCAGCAGCCACCGGGGCCTAGCGGGAGGGGGGATGAACCAGTACTTC. The chain links TRBV4-1 to TRBJ2-5; 12 bases are a match to TRBD2. With 3 bases clipped from V and 10 bases from J, the junction kept 15 bases outside the gene matches. This CDR3 has 17 amino acids. CDR1 MGHRA and CDR2 YSYEKL come from the germline V gene.

This clonotype was detected many times. The V and J genes are TRBV11-2 and TRBJ2-1; perhaps TRBD1 as D (6 bases). The CDR3 is made up of 16 amino acids. Trimming took 2 bases from V and 9 from J, leaving 20 bases between them. Germline V gene data show CDR1 as SGHAT and CDR2 as FQNNGV. DNA for the CDR3: TGTGCCAGCAGCTTAAACGTAGTTAGGGGGAGTGGTGAGCAGTTCTTC. Amino acids: CASSLNVVRGSGEQFF.

Ten or more counts support this clonotype. J is TRBJ2-6 and V is TRBV27; D is possibly TRBD1 (5 bases). Germline V CDR1 and CDR2: MNHEY, SMNVEV (reference sequence). CDR3 length: 20 amino acids. V shed 0 bases and J shed 2 bases, with 20 bases lying between them. CDR3 DNA sequence: TGTGCCAGCAGTTTATCCGCCATGGCAGGGTTCCTCGCTGGGGCCAACGTCCTGACTTTC. Encoded protein: CASSLSAMAGFLAGANVLTF. The full variable domain, its missing parts supplied by reference TRBV27 and TRBJ2-6, is EAQVTQNPRYLITVTGKKLTVTCSQNMNHEYMSWYRQDPGLGLRQIYYSMNVEVTDKGDVPEGYKVSRKEKRNFPLILESPSPNQTSLYFCASSLSAMAGFLAGANVLTFGAGSRLTVL.

This sequence joins TRBV3-1 and TRBJ2-7; D is unresolved. V was trimmed by 1 base and J by 4 bases, leaving 14 bases between them. In germline, CDR1 is LGHDT, CDR2 YNNKEL (reference sequence). CDR3 length: 15 residues. CDR3 sequence (DNA): TGTGCCAGCAGCCAAGTTAGCCAGGAAGATTACGAGCAGTACTTC. Protein product: CASSQVSQEDYEQYF.

This clonotype was picked up a small number of times. CDR3 residues: CASSPNQGASYGYTF. Written as DNA, the CDR3 is TGTGCCAGCAGCCCAAACCAGGGGGCATCCTATGGCTACACCTTC. V usage is TRBV7-2 and J usage is TRBJ1-2, with 8 positions matching TRBD1. The CDR3 is 15 residues long. V dropped 5 bases and J dropped 4; count of bases not matched to a gene: 9. Per the germline V gene, CDR1 is SGHTA and CDR2 is FQGNSA.

This clonotype was picked up many times. The chain has TRBV14 and TRBJ2-7; TRBD2 aligns across 11 bases. Germline loops: CDR1 SGHDN, CDR2 FVKESK. The CDR3 runs 16 residues. V dropped 4 bases and J dropped 2; count of bases not matched to a gene: 7. CDR3 amino acids: CASSRPGLAATYEQYF. DNA of the CDR3: TGTGCCAGCAGCCGACCGGGACTAGCGGCTACCTACGAGCAGTACTTC.

In its sample, this clonotype was seen a few times. J is TRBJ1-4 and V is TRBV11-2; no definite D call. The CDR3 runs 16 residues. V was shortened by 3 bases and J by 0 bases, with 11 bases between the two germline ends. Germline CDR1 SGHAT, CDR2 FQNNGV. The CDR3 protein is CASSLMAAATNEKLFF. In DNA, the CDR3 is TGTGCCAGCAGCTTGATGGCAGCCGCAACTAATGAAAAACTGTTTTTT.

In this sample, this clonotype turned up many times. CDR3 sequence reads: CASSAGLNFYEQYF. The CDR3 coding sequence is TGTGCCAGCAGTGCGGGTCTAAATTTCTACGAGCAGTACTTC. This chain joins TRBV6-1 and TRBJ2-7; D uncertain. V lost 4 bases, J lost 3 bases, and 13 bases lay in between. Germline V CDR1 and CDR2: MNHNS, SASEGT. The length of the CDR3 is 14 residues.

At least ten counts were recorded for this clonotype. The CDR3 DNA reads as TGTGCCTGGAGTCTGTTTAGAGCCGATGGCTACACCTTC. Translation gives CAWSLFRADGYTF. The chain has TRBV30 and TRBJ1-2; D is ambiguous. Germline V gene data show CDR1 as GTSNPN and CDR2 as SVGIG (reference sequence). V lost 2 bases and J lost 6, with 13 bases in between. This CDR3 is 13 amino acids long.

There are many counts of this clonotype. The gene calls are TRBV7-2 and TRBJ1-1, with D perhaps matching TRBD1 (5 bases). Germline CDR1 and CDR2: SGHTA and FQGNSA. V dropped 5 bases and J dropped 11 bases, with 27 bases sitting between them. There are 16 residues in the CDR3. In nucleotides, the CDR3 is TGTGCCAGCAGCCTCGGGCCGGCAGGAACCGGGGGTAACGCTTTCTTT. Protein product: CASSLGPAGTGGNAFF.

The table lists this clonotype with many counts. The chain couples TRBV20-1 to TRBJ2-3, with D perhaps matching TRBD1 or TRBD2 (6 bases each). Germline CDR1 DFQATT, CDR2 SNEGSKA (reference sequence). This CDR3 has 17 residues. Between the trimmed V and J ends, which lost 1 base and 0 bases, there was a span of 17 bases. The CDR3 DNA reads TGCAGTGCTAGAGTTTTCCTCGGGGGCCCTAGCACAGATACGCAGTATTTT. Translated: CSARVFLGGPSTDTQYF.

This clonotype was recorded a few times. The J gene is TRBJ2-2, the V gene TRBV3-1, with D maybe TRBD1 (5 bases). V was shortened by 4 bases and J by 2 bases, with 11 bases between the two germline ends. The germline gives CDR1 LGHDT, CDR2 YNNKEL (reference sequence). The CDR3 contains 15 residues. This CDR3 is CASSLGDRNTGELFF. CDR3 in DNA: TGTGCCAGCAGCCTGGGCGACAGAAACACCGGGGAGCTGTTTTTT.

The chain joins TRBV5-4 to TRBJ2-1, with a possible D match to TRBD1 (5 bases). Germline V gene data show CDR1 as SGHNT and CDR2 as YYREEE (reference sequence). This CDR3 comprises 15 residues. Trimming took off 4 bases at V and 5 bases at J, with 16 bases between the two ends. This chain's CDR3 is CASSPPWGCNNEQFF. The DNA of the CDR3 is TGTGCCAGCAGCCCCCCCTGGGGCTGCAACAATGAGCAGTTCTTC.

This clonotype is medium-sized by share. The chain couples TRBV12-3 or TRBV12-4 to TRBJ1-5; possible D gene TRBD1, 6 bases. V lost 3 bases and J 4 bases, leaving 13 bases between the germline ends. This CDR3 comprises 15 residues. The CDR3 loop reads CASSFSGVRNQPQHF. CDR3 DNA sequence: TGTGCCAGCAGTTTTTCAGGGGTGAGGAATCAGCCCCAGCATTTT.

The V and J genes are TRBV7-2 and TRBJ2-1; tentatively, D is TRBD2 (5 bases). The CDR3 is made up of 14 amino acids. Trimming took 0 bases from V and 7 from J, leaving 10 bases between them. The germline V gene encodes CDR1 SGHTA and CDR2 FQGNSA. The chain's CDR3 is CASSLAGVRNEQFF. The CDR3 DNA sequence: TGTGCCAGCAGCTTAGCGGGAGTCCGGAATGAGCAGTTCTTC.

This clonotype was recorded a few times. The CDR3 reads CASSSGVWYNEQFF. CDR3 bases: TGCGCCAGCAGCTCAGGGGTCTGGTACAATGAGCAGTTCTTC. This chain links TRBV5-1 with TRBJ2-1, with D tentatively TRBD1 (6 bases). Trimming removed 3 bases at V and 4 bases at J, with 11 bases between. This CDR3 has 14 residues. In germline, CDR1 is SGHRS, CDR2 YFSETQ.

This chain uses TRBV11-2 with TRBJ2-1; D is unclear. Looked up from germline, CDR1 is SGHAT and CDR2 is FQNNGV. CDR3 length: 15 amino acids. V was shortened by 5 bases and J by 3 bases, with 14 bases between the two germline ends. The chain's CDR3 is CASSDRAPGYNEQFF. The CDR3 region has the DNA TGTGCCAGCAGCGACCGGGCCCCCGGCTACAATGAGCAGTTCTTC.